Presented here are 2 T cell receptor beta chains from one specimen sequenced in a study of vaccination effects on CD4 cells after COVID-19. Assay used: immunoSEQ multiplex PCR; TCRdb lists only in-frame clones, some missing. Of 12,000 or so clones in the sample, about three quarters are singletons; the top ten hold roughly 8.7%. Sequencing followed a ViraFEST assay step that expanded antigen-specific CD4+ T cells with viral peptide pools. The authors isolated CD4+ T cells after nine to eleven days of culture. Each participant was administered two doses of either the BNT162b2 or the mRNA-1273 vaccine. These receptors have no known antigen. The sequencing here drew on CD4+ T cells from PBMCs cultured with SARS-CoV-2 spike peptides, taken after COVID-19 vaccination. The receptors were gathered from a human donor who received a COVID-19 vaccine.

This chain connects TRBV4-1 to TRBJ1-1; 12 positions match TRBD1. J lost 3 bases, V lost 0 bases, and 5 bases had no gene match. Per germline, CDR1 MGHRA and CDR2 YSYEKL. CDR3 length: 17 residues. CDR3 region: CASSQDPGQGAHTEAFF. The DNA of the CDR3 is TGCGCCAGCAGCCAAGACCCGGGACAGGGGGCACACACTGAAGCTTTCTTT.

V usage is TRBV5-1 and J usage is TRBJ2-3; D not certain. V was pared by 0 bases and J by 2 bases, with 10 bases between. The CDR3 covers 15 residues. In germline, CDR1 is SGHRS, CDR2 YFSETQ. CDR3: CASSLVLQDTDTQYF. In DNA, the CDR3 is TGCGCCAGCAGCTTGGTCTTGCAGGACACAGATACGCAGTATTTT.